This T cell receptor (beta chain) was obtained from a study of sequential checkpoint blockade in melanoma. Overall study: Randomization was 1:1 between first-line nivolumab→ipilimumab and ipilimumab→nivolumab. Each arm's sequence ended with maintenance nivolumab.

The repertoire was sequenced with immunoSEQ multiplex PCR; TCRdb's copy has only in-frame clones and lacks some. This sample has some 30,000 clones, with less than 90% found just once. Regarding treatment: randomized to nivolumab then ipilimumab (arm A) or the reverse (arm B). DNA-damaging chemotherapy had not been given to any patient beforehand. PBMC sorting kept live CD3+CD8+ cells without CD19 or CD56. The CDR3 totals 14 residues. V lost 2 bases to trimming and J lost 1 base, with 10 bases between them. In germline, CDR1 is SGHRS, CDR2 YFSETQ. The chain couples TRBV5-1 to TRBJ2-7; a possible D gene is TRBD1 (6 bases). The TCR originated in a human donor with melanoma. The material sequenced was CD8+ T cells sorted from blood (inferred from file names), taken from a patient given nivolumab and ipilimumab in sequence. The CDR3 loop reads CASSFSGHSYEQYF. For the CDR3, the DNA is TGCGCCAGCAGCTTCTCGGGACATTCCTACGAGCAGTACTTC.